The 24 T cell receptor beta chains listed next were all sequenced from one sample in a study of blood T cell repertoires in COVID-19. Data came from immunoSEQ multiplex PCR; TCRdb stores just in-frame clones and leaves some out. The table lists some 200,000 clones, over 70% of them singletons. What was sequenced was peripheral blood. Receptor source: a woman in her seventies with acute or convalescent COVID-19.

The chain uses TRBV29-1 and TRBJ2-1; 7 bases fit TRBD1. The CDR3 is 12 amino acids. V lost 7 bases, J lost 10 bases, and 10 bases stayed unmatched. CDR1 and CDR2 (germline): SQVTM, ANQGSEA. CDR3 region: CSAGQVVREQFF. The CDR3 DNA reads as TGCAGCGCAGGACAGGTTGTTAGGGAGCAGTTCTTC.

V is TRBV2 and J is TRBJ2-5; 13 bases match TRBD2. The junction had 2 bases not matched to a gene; V was cut back by 5 bases and J by 5 bases. Germline CDR1 reads SNHLY; CDR2 reads FYNNEI. CDR3 size: 14 residues. CDR3 in DNA: TGTGCCAGCAGTCGGACTAGCGGGGGTGAGACCCAGTACTTC. Its protein is CASSRTSGGETQYF. The entire variable domain, with the rest obtained from reference TRBV2 and TRBJ2-5, is as follows: EPEVTQTPSHQVTQMGQEVILRCVPISNHLYFYWYRQILGQKVEFLVSFYNNEISEKSEIFDDQFSVERPDGSNFTLKIRSTKLEDSAMYFCASSRTSGGETQYFGPGTRLLVL.

The V gene is TRBV9, the J gene TRBJ2-7; 8 bases match TRBD2. The CDR3 contains 15 residues. Germline V gene sequence: CDR1 SGDLS, CDR2 YYNGEE. The V gene end was trimmed by 0 bases and the J gene end by 3 bases; junction bases not matched to a gene: 5. Here the CDR3 DNA reads TGTGCCAGCAGCGTAGAAAGCGGGGGATACTACGAGCAGTACTTC. Translation gives CASSVESGGYYEQYF.

DNA for the CDR3: TGTGCCAGTAGTAGACAGGGGTTTACTGATTCACCCCTCCACTTT. Its protein is CASSRQGFTDSPLHF. This chain connects TRBV19 to TRBJ1-6; TRBD1 aligns across 8 bases. With V trimmed by 4 bases and J by 8 bases, 7 bases remained unmatched. The CDR3 consists of 15 residues. In germline, CDR1 is LNHDA, CDR2 SQIVND (reference sequence).

This clone has just a few counts. This chain joins TRBV3-1 (or the pseudogene TRBV3-2) and TRBJ2-1; 7 nucleotides line up with TRBD2. The CDR3 has 13 amino acids. Trimming took 1 base from V and 9 from J; bases not matched to a gene: 3. The germline V gene has CDR1 LGHDT and CDR2 YNNKEL (reference sequence). In DNA, the CDR3 is TGTGCCAGCAGCCAAGCGGGGGGAAGTGAGCAGTTCTTC. Protein: CASSQAGGSEQFF.

The chain couples TRBV24-1 to TRBJ2-7; D remains unclear. Germline lookup yields CDR1 KGHDR and CDR2 SFDVKD. The V end lost 4 bases, the J end lost 2 bases, and 8 bases lay between the germline ends. The CDR3 is 13 amino acids. CDR3 bases: TGTGCCACCAGTGACCAGAACACCTACGAGCAGTACTTC. Its translation: CATSDQNTYEQYF.

The rearrangement uses TRBV9 and TRBJ1-2; D perhaps matches TRBD1 (5 bases). Trimming left V 3 bases short and J 1 base short, with 10 bases between. From germline, CDR1 is SGDLS and CDR2 YYNGEE. This CDR3 is 14 amino acids long. The CDR3 loop reads CASSDRGINYGYTF. In DNA form, the CDR3 reads TGTGCCAGCAGCGATAGGGGAATTAACTATGGCTACACCTTC.

This clone came up a few times. The rearrangement joins TRBV30 to TRBJ1-2; 9 bases are shared with TRBD1. Germline assignment: CDR1 GTSNPN and CDR2 SVGIG (reference sequence). V trimming: 3 bases; J trimming: 3 bases; junction bases outside the gene matches: 8. This CDR3 region has 15 residues. The CDR3 loop is CAWSYKRTGDYGYTF. The CDR3, as DNA: TGTGCCTGGAGCTATAAAAGGACAGGGGACTATGGCTACACCTTC.

The chain joins TRBV19 to TRBJ2-5; 14 positions agree with TRBD2. V lost 5 bases to trimming and J lost 4 bases; unmatched junction nucleotides: 6. In germline, CDR1 is LNHDA, CDR2 SQIVND (reference sequence). This CDR3 contains 16 residues. This CDR3 reads CASSPWTSGGSETQYF. The CDR3 bases are TGTGCCAGTAGTCCTTGGACTAGCGGGGGGTCAGAGACCCAGTACTTC.

The rearrangement links TRBV7-8 to TRBJ1-1, with unresolved D. The CDR3 sequence is 15 residues long. The V end lost 1 base, the J end lost 8 bases, and 17 bases lay between the germline ends. CDR1 is SGHVS, CDR2 FQNEAQ, per germline. The CDR3 reads CASSLEYTVLEEAFF. The DNA for the CDR3 is TGTGCCAGCAGCTTAGAATATACGGTCCTCGAGGAAGCTTTCTTT.

The DNA for the CDR3 is TGTGCCAGCTCATCAACCGGGACTGAAAACATTCAGTACTTC. Translated, it gives CASSSTGTENIQYF. The chain combines TRBV18 with TRBJ2-4, with D possibly being TRBD2 (6 bases). The CDR3 spans 14 residues. Germline V gene lookup returns CDR1 KGHSH and CDR2 LQKENI. V shed 5 bases and J shed 5 bases, with 13 bases lying between them.

The chain joins TRBV30 to TRBJ1-1; D not certain. The CDR3 length is 12 residues. V lost 0 bases to trimming and J lost 10 bases, with 12 bases between them. The V gene's germline CDR1 is GTSNPN and CDR2 SVGIG (reference sequence). The CDR3 bases are TGTGCCTGGAGTGTAGTTTCCTACGGAGCTTTCTTT. Encoded protein: CAWSVVSYGAFF.

The CDR3: CASSGNSGTSFTGELFF. The CDR3 region has the DNA TGCGCCAGCAGCGGAAACTCCGGGACTAGTTTCACCGGGGAGCTGTTTTTT. The chain combines TRBV5-1 with TRBJ2-2, with 8 bases that match TRBD2. This CDR3 has 17 amino acids. CDR1 and CDR2 (germline): SGHRS, YFSETQ. Unmatched junction bases numbered 12, after V lost 4 bases and J lost 4 bases.

The chain combines TRBV30 with TRBJ1-4; 7 bases are shared with TRBD1. The germline gives CDR1 GTSNPN, CDR2 SVGIG (reference sequence). Germline trimming cut 1 base from V and 8 bases from J; bases unmatched to any gene: 13. The CDR3 runs 16 residues. Here the CDR3 reads CAWSEITPGGREKLFF. The CDR3 region has the DNA TGTGCCTGGAGTGAAATTACGCCAGGGGGACGGGAAAAACTGTTTTTT.

The chain recombines TRBV29-1 with TRBJ2-7; 12 bases fit TRBD2. Germline CDR1 SQVTM, CDR2 ANQGSEA. This CDR3 region has 13 residues. With 6 bases clipped from V and 5 bases from J, the junction kept 5 bases outside the gene matches. CDR3 nucleotides: TGCAGCGTGGGCCCTAGCGGGGGGGACGAGCAGTACTTC. Encoded protein: CSVGPSGGDEQYF.

The chain employs TRBV7-2 and TRBJ1-5, with TRBD1 matching 7 bases. Per the germline V gene, CDR1 is SGHTA and CDR2 is FQGNSA. The CDR3 is made up of 14 amino acids. Unmatched junction bases numbered 6, after V lost 6 bases and J lost 4 bases. For the CDR3, the DNA is TGTGCCAGCAGTCCGGGACAGCGAAATCAGCCCCAGCATTTT. Amino acids: CASSPGQRNQPQHF.

This clone came up many times. This CDR3 is also generated by other DNA sequences in the sample. The chain has TRBV14 and TRBJ2-5; D uncertain. This CDR3 is built from 14 residues. Germline V lookup: CDR1 SGHDN, CDR2 FVKESK. V shed 1 base and J shed 4 bases, with 10 bases lying between them. This chain's CDR3 is CASSQGARSETQYF. Written as DNA, the CDR3 is TGTGCCAGCAGCCAAGGAGCAAGATCAGAGACCCAGTACTTC.

The chain joins TRBV24-1 to TRBJ2-2; the D gene is possibly TRBD2 (5 bases). Germline CDR1 KGHDR, CDR2 SFDVKD. The CDR3 totals 16 residues. The V and J ends lost 3 bases and 2 bases respectively, with 12 bases between them. CDR3 loop: CATSDPGSGNTGELFF. The CDR3 DNA reads as TGTGCCACCAGTGATCCCGGGTCGGGAAACACCGGGGAGCTGTTTTTT.

The CDR3 bases are TGCGCCAGCAGCTTGGAGGACAGGGGACCCCTCCACTTT. Translation gives CASSLEDRGPLHF. The chain employs TRBV5-1 and TRBJ1-6, with 9 bases lining up with TRBD1. Germline CDR1 SGHRS, CDR2 YFSETQ. The CDR3 runs to 13 residues. The V and J ends lost 0 bases and 12 bases, in that order; junction bases with no gene match: 1.

This clone was picked up one time. The rearrangement uses TRBV7-3 and TRBJ2-2; 10 bases are shared with TRBD2. Germline values: CDR1 SGHTA, CDR2 FQGTGA. The CDR3 has 18 residues. After removal of 2 bases from V and 0 bases from J, the junction contained 6 bases not matched to a gene. CDR3 residues: CASSLASGGAANTGELFF. DNA of the CDR3: TGTGCCAGCAGCTTAGCGAGCGGGGGGGCCGCGAACACCGGGGAGCTGTTTTTT. Combining the CDR3 with reference TRBV7-3 and TRBJ2-2 gives the whole variable domain GAGVSQTPSNKVTEKGKYVELRCDPISGHTALYWYRQSLGQGPEFLIYFQGTGAADDSGLPNDRFFAVRPEGSVSTLKIQRTERGDSAVYLCASSLASGGAANTGELFFGEGSRLTVL.

The J gene is TRBJ2-1, the V gene TRBV4-1, with D tentatively TRBD2 (6 bases). CDR3 size: 15 residues. V lost 5 bases and J 7 bases, leaving 18 bases between the germline ends. Germline CDR1 and CDR2: MGHRA and YSYEKL. CDR3 coding DNA: TGCGCCAGCAGCGTTGCGGGGCAGGGCGTGAATGAGCAGTTCTTC. The encoded protein is CASSVAGQGVNEQFF.

This chain links TRBV20-1 with TRBJ1-1; tentatively, D is TRBD1 (5 bases). The germline V and J ends were trimmed by 3 bases and 2 bases, with 13 bases remaining between them. CDR1 and CDR2 from the germline V gene are DFQATT and SNEGSKA (reference sequence). The CDR3 has 14 residues. Here the CDR3 DNA reads TGCAGTGCTAGTGCCCAAAGGGGCAACACTGAAGCTTTCTTT. Encoded protein: CSASAQRGNTEAFF.

The rearrangement links TRBV24-1 to TRBJ2-2; 9 positions agree with TRBD1. The germline gives CDR1 KGHDR, CDR2 SFDVKD. CDR3 length: 17 amino acids. V gave up 3 bases and J gave up 1 base; unmatched junction bases: 5. The CDR3 coding sequence is TGTGCCACCAGTGATCCGGGGGGACAGGGGAACACCGGGGAGCTGTTTTTT. It yields the protein CATSDPGGQGNTGELFF.

V is TRBV5-1 and J is TRBJ1-3; possible D gene TRBD1, 6 bases. Trimming left V 0 bases short and J 2 bases short, with 9 bases between. This CDR3 contains 15 residues. The germline gives CDR1 SGHRS, CDR2 YFSETQ. As DNA, the CDR3 is TGCGCCAGCAGCTTGGGGCGGACAGCTGGAAACACCATATATTTT. It is translated as CASSLGRTAGNTIYF.